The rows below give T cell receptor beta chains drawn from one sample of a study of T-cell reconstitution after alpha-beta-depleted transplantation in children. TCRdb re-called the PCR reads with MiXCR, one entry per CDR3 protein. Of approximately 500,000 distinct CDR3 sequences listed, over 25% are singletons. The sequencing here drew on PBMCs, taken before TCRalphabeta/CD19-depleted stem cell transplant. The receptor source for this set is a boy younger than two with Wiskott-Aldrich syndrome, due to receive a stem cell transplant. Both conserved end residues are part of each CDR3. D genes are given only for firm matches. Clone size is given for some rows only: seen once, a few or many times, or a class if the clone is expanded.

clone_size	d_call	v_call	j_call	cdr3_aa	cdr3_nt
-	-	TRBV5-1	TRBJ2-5	CASVQGQETQYF	TGCGCCAGCGTCCAGGGGCAAGAGACCCAGTACTTC
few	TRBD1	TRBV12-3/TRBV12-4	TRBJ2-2	CASRTTGGTGELFF	TGTGCCAGCAGGACAACAGGGGGAACCGGGGAGCTGTTTTTT
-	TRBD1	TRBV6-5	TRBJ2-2	CASSYQGQGETGELFF	TGTGCCAGCAGTTACCAGGGACAGGGGGAGACCGGGGAGCTGTTTTTT
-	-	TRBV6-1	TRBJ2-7	CASKAGLSYEQYF	TGTGCCAGCAAGGCAGGGTTATCCTACGAGCAGTACTTC
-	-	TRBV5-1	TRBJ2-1	CASSLGGSSAAYNEQFF	TGCGCCAGCAGCTTGGGGGGTAGTAGCGCGGCCTACAATGAGCAGTTCTTC
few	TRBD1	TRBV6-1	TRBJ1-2	CASTDRESATF	TGTGCCAGCACTGACAGGGAAAGCGCCACCTTC
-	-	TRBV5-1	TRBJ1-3	CASSLGASSGNTIYF	TGCGCCAGCAGCTTGGGGGCCAGCTCTGGAAACACCATATATTTT
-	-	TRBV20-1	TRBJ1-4	CSASVGVVGLFF	TGCAGTGCTAGCGTAGGGGTGGTAGGGCTGTTTTTT
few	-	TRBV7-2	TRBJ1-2	CASSLATVPNYGYTF	TGTGCCAGCAGCTTAGCGACAGTCCCTAACTATGGCTACACCTTC
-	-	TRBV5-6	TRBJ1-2	CASSFGGLLVFGYGYTF	TGTGCCAGCAGCTTTGGAGGGCTCCTGGTGTTCGGCTATGGCTACACCTTC
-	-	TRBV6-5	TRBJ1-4	CASSYWGGASRLFF	TGTGCCAGCAGTTACTGGGGAGGGGCCAGTAGACTGTTTTTT
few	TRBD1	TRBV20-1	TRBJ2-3	CSASSPREGQGPTDTQYF	TGCAGTGCTAGCTCTCCCAGAGAAGGACAGGGCCCCACAGATACGCAGTATTTT
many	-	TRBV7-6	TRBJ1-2	CASSPAGSNYGYTF	TGTGCCAGCAGCCCCGCAGGTTCTAACTATGGCTACACCTTC
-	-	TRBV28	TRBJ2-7	CASSLNGFAYEQYF	TGTGCCAGCAGTTTAAACGGTTTCGCCTACGAGCAGTACTTC
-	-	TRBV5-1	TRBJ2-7	CASSIEQGWSGSYEQYF	TGCGCCAGCAGCATCGAACAGGGATGGTCAGGCTCCTACGAGCAGTACTTC
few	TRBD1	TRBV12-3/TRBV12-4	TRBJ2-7	CASKDRLHEQYF	TGTGCCAGCAAGGACAGGTTGCACGAGCAGTACTTC
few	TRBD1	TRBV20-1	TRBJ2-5	CSAPRQGQDTQYF	TGCAGTGCGCCCCGACAGGGTCAAGACACCCAGTACTTC
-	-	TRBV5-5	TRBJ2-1	CASSGGYEQFF	TGTGCCAGCAGTGGGGGGTATGAGCAGTTCTTC
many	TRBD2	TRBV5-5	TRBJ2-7	CASSLGSTSGSYEQYF	TGTGCCAGCAGCTTGGGCTCGACTAGCGGGAGCTACGAGCAGTACTTC
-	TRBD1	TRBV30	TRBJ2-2	CAWSGFRQGPTNTGELFF	TGTGCCTGGAGCGGCTTCAGACAGGGACCGACCAACACCGGGGAGCTGTTTTTT
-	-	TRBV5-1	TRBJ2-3	CASSLGLTGTDTQYF	TGCGCCAGCAGCTTGGGACTTACTGGAACAGATACGCAGTATTTT
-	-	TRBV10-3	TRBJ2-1	CAISGLGDNEQFF	TGTGCCATCAGTGGACTAGGGGACAATGAGCAGTTCTTC
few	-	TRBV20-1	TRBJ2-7	CSAKGTYEQYF	TGCAGTGCTAAAGGGACCTACGAGCAGTACTTC
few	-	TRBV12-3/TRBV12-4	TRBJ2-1	CASSPGTPRSYNEQFF	TGTGCCAGCAGTCCCGGGACTCCACGCTCCTACAATGAGCAGTTCTTC
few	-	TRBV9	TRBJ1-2	CASSVQGAGGYTF	TGTGCCAGCAGCGTACAGGGCGCGGGTGGCTACACCTTC
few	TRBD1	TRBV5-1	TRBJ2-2	CASSFLPGTGETGELFF	TGCGCCAGCAGCTTCCTACCTGGGACAGGAGAAACCGGGGAGCTGTTTTTT
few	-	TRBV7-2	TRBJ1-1	CASSLASRSAALNTEAFF	TGTGCCAGCAGCTTAGCTTCACGGTCGGCGGCACTGAACACTGAAGCTTTCTTT
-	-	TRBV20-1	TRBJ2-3	CSALVVPSTDTQYF	TGCAGTGCCCTTGTAGTACCCAGCACAGATACGCAGTATTTT
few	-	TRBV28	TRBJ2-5	CASSFRHRETQYF	TGTGCCAGCAGTTTTAGGCATCGGGAGACCCAGTACTTC
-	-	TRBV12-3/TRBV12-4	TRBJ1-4	CASSSGRFATNEKLFF	TGTGCCAGCAGCTCGGGACGGTTTGCAACTAATGAAAAACTGTTTTTT
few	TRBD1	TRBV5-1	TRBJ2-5	CASSSHRGEETQYF	TGCGCCAGCAGCTCACACAGGGGGGAAGAGACCCAGTACTTC
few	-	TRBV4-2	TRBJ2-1	CASSQVGSQEQFF	TGTGCCAGCAGCCAGGTAGGGTCGCAAGAGCAGTTCTTC
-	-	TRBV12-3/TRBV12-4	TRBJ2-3	CASSFYVWIDTDTQYF	TGTGCCAGCAGTTTTTACGTCTGGATAGACACAGATACGCAGTATTTT
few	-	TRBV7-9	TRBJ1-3	CASSLSAPSGNTIYF	TGTGCCAGCAGCTTAAGTGCGCCATCTGGAAACACCATATATTTT
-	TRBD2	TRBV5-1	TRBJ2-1	CASSPELAGIGSSYNEQFF	TGCGCCAGCAGCCCGGAGCTAGCGGGAATAGGGAGCTCCTACAATGAGCAGTTCTTC
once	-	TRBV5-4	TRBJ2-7	CASSPQGTYEQYF	TGTGCCAGCAGCCCCCAGGGCACCTACGAGCAGTACTTC
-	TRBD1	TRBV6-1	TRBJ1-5	CASSPTRGDRHQPQHF	TGTGCCAGCAGTCCAACCCGAGGGGACAGGCATCAGCCCCAGCATTTT
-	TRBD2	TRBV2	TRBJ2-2	CASRRLGTSEATGELFF	TGTGCCAGCAGGAGGCTTGGGACTAGTGAGGCGACCGGGGAGCTGTTTTTT
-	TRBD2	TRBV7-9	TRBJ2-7	CATERGGYSYEQYF	TGTGCCACCGAGCGGGGGGGATACTCCTACGAGCAGTACTTC
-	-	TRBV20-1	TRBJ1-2	CSARTASGYTF	TGCAGTGCTAGAACTGCCTCCGGCTACACCTTC
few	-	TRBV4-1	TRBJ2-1	CASSQYEHFNNEQFF	TGCGCCAGCAGCCAATACGAACACTTTAACAATGAGCAGTTCTTC
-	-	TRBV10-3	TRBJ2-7	CAIRAGTYEQYF	TGTGCCATCAGGGCAGGGACCTACGAGCAGTACTTC
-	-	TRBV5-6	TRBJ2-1	CASSLPVGGPDEQFF	TGTGCCAGCAGCCTTCCTGTCGGGGGCCCAGATGAGCAGTTCTTC
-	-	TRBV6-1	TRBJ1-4	CASSERGEGEKLFF	TGTGCCAGCAGTGAACGGGGCGAAGGAGAAAAACTGTTTTTT
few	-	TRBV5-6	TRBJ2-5	CASSEAFQETQYF	TGTGCCAGTTCAGAGGCCTTCCAAGAGACCCAGTACTTC
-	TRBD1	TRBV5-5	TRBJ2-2	CASSLTSDRVNTGELFF	TGTGCCAGCAGCTTGACCTCGGACAGGGTAAACACCGGGGAGCTGTTTTTT
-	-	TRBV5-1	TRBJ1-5	CASSRALGDQPQHF	TGCGCCAGCAGCCGGGCCTTGGGAGATCAGCCCCAGCATTTT
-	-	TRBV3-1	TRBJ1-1	CASSHPGVNTEAFF	TGTGCCAGCAGCCATCCCGGGGTGAACACTGAAGCTTTCTTT
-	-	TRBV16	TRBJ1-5	CASSQSQSGGRQPQHF	TGTGCCAGCAGCCAATCTCAGTCAGGTGGTCGACAGCCCCAGCATTTT
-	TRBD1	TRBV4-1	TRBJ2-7	CASSQDPGQAIDEQYF	TGCGCCAGCAGCCAAGACCCCGGACAGGCCATCGACGAGCAGTACTTC